The subject of this entry is one TCR beta chain. Which antigen it targets is not known. No much larger clonotype is one base removed from it; base qualities were not supplied. These data originate in a study of blood T cell repertoires in COVID-19 (dated by TCRdb to 2020 to 2022). Background on the whole study: Samples covering the acute and convalescent phases of COVID-19 were provided by collaborators in the United States, Italy and Spain. A freely available public database, intended as a resource for researchers studying the immune response to SARS-CoV-2, is where the repertoires were released. The dataset comprised deeply sampled blood TCRbeta repertoires from subjects exposed to, actively infected with, or recovered from COVID-19. Samples came from the ongoing ImmuneRACE study (first 160 participants) plus 1,254 subjects from 6 global collaborators. Where HLA class I and class II types were available, the types were taken from metadata supplied by the sample provider, not from assay-based typing. The material from the prospective study consisted of cDNA or gDNA derived from T cells, B-cell-depleted T cells, or PBMCs. The sample metadata nearly always contained a de-identified subject ID, COVID-19 status, age in years and sex.

On the study overall, not on this receptor specifically: The amount of clinical and demographic metadata varied by source and participant and was provided uncurated.

Trimming costs V 4 bases and J 1 base, and their ends lie 14 bases apart. The cysteine opens and the phenylalanine closes a CDR3 of 15 amino acids. Of the read, only the CDR3 DNA is kept; its 45 bases are in frame from base 1. CDR1 and CDR2 are read off the germline V gene (reference sequence) as LNHDA and SQIVND. TCRbeta CDR3 regions were amplified from genomic DNA by means of the immunoSEQ Assay, a bias-controlled multiplex PCR. The authors' analysis ran thus. The number of nucleated cells in each sample was estimated by amplification of reference gene primers within the assay. To quantify the absolute abundance of each unique TCRbeta CDR3 rearrangement, sequence reads were collapsed and filtered. For each sample, productive Simpson clonality was calculated as the square root of Simpson's diversity index across productive rearrangements. Held by TCRdb, this immuneACCESS table contains in-frame sequences only and omits some clones. Under half of the omission traces to an unresolved V gene where checked; the cause of the rest is unknown. The DNA was the basis for D and trimming; V, J and clone size are from that table. This sample is represented by approximately 60,000 clones; around 80% of them were singletons. The ten largest make up approximately 14% of the sample.

One collaborating source in Seattle enrolled patients while the patients were actively infected and followed the patients over time throughout the course of disease. Each collaborating institution followed its own protocols to collect whole blood in K2EDTA tubes. Collaborator samples were shipped for TCRbeta analysis as frozen whole blood, isolated PBMCs, or DNA extracted from either sample type. The chain employs TRBV19 and TRBJ2-7; D gene: possibly TRBD2, on 6 matching bases. Sample: peripheral blood. The TCR sequence derives from a man between 60 and 75 years old with COVID-19, enrolled during active disease. The CDR3 region: CASSTNGGRSYEQYF. The sequence in DNA is TGTGCCAGTAGTACAAACGGTGGGAGGTCCTACGAGCAGTACTTC.